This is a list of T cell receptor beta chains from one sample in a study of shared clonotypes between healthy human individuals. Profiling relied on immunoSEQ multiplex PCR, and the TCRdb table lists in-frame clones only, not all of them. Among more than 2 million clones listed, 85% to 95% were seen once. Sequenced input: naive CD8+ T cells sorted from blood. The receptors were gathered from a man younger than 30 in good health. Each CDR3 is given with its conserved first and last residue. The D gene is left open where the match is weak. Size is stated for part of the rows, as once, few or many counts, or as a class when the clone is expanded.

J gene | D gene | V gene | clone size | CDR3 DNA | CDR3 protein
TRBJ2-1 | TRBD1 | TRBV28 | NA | TGTGCCAGCACTCAGGGGGCTTCCTACAATGAGCAGTTCTTC | CASTQGASYNEQFF
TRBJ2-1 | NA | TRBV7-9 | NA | TGTGCCAGCAGCTTAGCGTCCCCTCACAATGAGCAGTTCTTC | CASSLASPHNEQFF
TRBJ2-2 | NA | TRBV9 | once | TGTGCCAGCAGTCGATCAGGGTCCAGTAACACCGGGGAGCTGTTTTTT | CASSRSGSSNTGELFF
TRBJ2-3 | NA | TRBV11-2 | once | TGTGCCAGCAGCTCCGGGTCTTCAGACGCAGATACGCAGTATTTT | CASSSGSSDADTQYF
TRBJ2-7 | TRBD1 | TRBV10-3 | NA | TGTGCCATCACCCCGGGACAGTCCTACGAGCAGTACTTC | CAITPGQSYEQYF
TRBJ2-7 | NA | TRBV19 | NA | TGTGCCAGTAGGGAAGGGCGGGACTACGAGCAGTACTTC | CASREGRDYEQYF
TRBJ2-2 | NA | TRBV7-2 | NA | TGTGCCAGCAGAAATACACAGGGTTACACCGGGGAGCTGTTTTTT | CASRNTQGYTGELFF
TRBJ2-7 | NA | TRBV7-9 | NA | TGTGCCAGCAGCTTAGACCCGGGATATAGCTCCTACGAGCAGTACTTC | CASSLDPGYSSYEQYF
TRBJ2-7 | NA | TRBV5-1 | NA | TGCGCCAGCAGCTCGACAGGATCCTACGAGCAGTACTTC | CASSSTGSYEQYF
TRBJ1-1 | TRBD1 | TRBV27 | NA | TGTGCCAGCAGTGCCAGGACAGGGAGTGGGAACACTGAAGCTTTCTTT | CASSARTGSGNTEAFF
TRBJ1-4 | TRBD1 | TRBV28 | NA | TGTGCCAGCAGTACTTCTACAGGGGGCGGTCAAAAACTGTTTTTT | CASSTSTGGGQKLFF
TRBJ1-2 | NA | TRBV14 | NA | TGTGCCAGCAGCCAAGTTGACGTGACAGCCGGCTACACCTTC | CASSQVDVTAGYTF
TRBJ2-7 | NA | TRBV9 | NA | TGTGCCAGCAGCGCTGAAAGCTCCTACGAGCAGTACTTC | CASSAESSYEQYF
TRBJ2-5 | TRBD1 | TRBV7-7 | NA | TGTGCTAGCAGCTTATTCGGGACAGGGGATGAGACCCAGTACTTC | CASSLFGTGDETQYF
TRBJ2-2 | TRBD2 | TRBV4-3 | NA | TGCGCCAGCAGCCTCCAGCGACTAGCGGGAGAAGCGAACACCGGGGAGCTGTTTTTT | CASSLQRLAGEANTGELFF
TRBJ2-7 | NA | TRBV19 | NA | TGTGCCAGTAGTAGTTGGGTAACCTACGAGCAGTACTTC | CASSSWVTYEQYF
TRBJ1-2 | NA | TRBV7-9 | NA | TGTGCCAGCAGCTTAGCCGGGCAGGATAACTATGGCTACACCTTC | CASSLAGQDNYGYTF
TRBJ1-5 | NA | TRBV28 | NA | TGTGCCAGCAGTTTAAGGACAGTCAATCAGCCCCAGCATTTT | CASSLRTVNQPQHF
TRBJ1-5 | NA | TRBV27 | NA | TGTGCCAGCAGCCTCGGACAGCTGAATCAGCCCCAGCATTTT | CASSLGQLNQPQHF
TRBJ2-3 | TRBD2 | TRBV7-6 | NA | TGTGCCAGCAGCTTAGAAGCGGGAGGGCCGGAACATCAAGATACGCAGTATTTT | CASSLEAGGPEHQDTQYF
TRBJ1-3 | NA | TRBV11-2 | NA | TGTGCCAGCAGCTTATTTGAGGCTGGAAACACCATATATTTT | CASSLFEAGNTIYF
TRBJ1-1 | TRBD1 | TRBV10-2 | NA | TGCGCCGGCAGTGAAACAGGGGAGCCGACTTTCTTT | CAGSETGEPTFF
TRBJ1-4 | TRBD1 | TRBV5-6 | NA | TGTGCCAGCAGCTGGAAGACAGGGGACGAAAAACTGTTTTTT | CASSWKTGDEKLFF
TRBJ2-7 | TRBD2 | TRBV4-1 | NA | TGCGCCAGCAGCCAGGGGGGACTAGCGGGAGGGACCTACGAGCAGTACTTC | CASSQGGLAGGTYEQYF
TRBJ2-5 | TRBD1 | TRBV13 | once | TGTGCCAGCAGCACTGGACAGGGGGCTGAAGAGACCCAGTACTTC | CASSTGQGAEETQYF
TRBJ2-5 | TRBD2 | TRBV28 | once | TGTGCCAGCAGTTTAGGACTAGCGGGGACTTCAGAGACCCAGTACTTC | CASSLGLAGTSETQYF
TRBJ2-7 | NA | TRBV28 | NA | TGTGCCAGCAGTTTACAAGGCGGGGATACCTACGAGCAGTACTTC | CASSLQGGDTYEQYF
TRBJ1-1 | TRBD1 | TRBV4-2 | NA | TGTGCCAGCAGCCAGGAGGGACAGGCAGAAGCTTTCTTT | CASSQEGQAEAFF
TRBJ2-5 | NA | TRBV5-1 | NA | TGCGCCAGCAGCGATCCTGTGATCCTCCAAGAGACCCAGTACTTC | CASSDPVILQETQYF
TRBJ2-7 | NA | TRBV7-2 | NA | TGTGCCAGCAGCTGGGGACTTGGAGCCATATACGAGCAGTACTTC | CASSWGLGAIYEQYF
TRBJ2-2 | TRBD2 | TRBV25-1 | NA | TGTGCCAGCAGTGCCCCGTACCAGTCGCGGGAGGGCACCGGGGAGCTGTTTTTT | CASSAPYQSREGTGELFF